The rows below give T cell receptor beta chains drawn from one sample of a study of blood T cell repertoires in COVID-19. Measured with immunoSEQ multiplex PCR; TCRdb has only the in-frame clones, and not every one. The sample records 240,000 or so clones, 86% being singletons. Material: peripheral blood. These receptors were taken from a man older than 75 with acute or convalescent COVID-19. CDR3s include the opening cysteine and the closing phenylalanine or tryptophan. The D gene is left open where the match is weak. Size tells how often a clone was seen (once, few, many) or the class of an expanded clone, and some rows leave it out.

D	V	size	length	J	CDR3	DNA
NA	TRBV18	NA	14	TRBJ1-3	CASSPQAPGNTIYF	TGTGCCAGCTCACCCCAAGCCCCTGGAAACACCATATATTTT
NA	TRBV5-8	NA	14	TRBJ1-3	CASSLDRVGGTIYF	TGTGCCAGCAGCTTGGACAGGGTCGGAGGCACCATATATTTT
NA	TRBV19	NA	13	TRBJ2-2	CASTRGGTGELFF	TGTGCCAGTACTAGGGGAGGAACCGGGGAGCTGTTTTTT
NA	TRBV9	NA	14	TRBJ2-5	CASSANRDRETQYF	TGTGCCAGCAGCGCAAACAGGGATCGGGAGACCCAGTACTTC
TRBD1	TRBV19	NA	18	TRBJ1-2	CASSPGTGQIRSNYGYTF	TGTGCCAGTAGCCCAGGGACAGGGCAAATTCGTTCTAACTATGGCTACACCTTC
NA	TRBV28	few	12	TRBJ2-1	CASRGGLNEQFF	TGTGCCAGCAGGGGGGGTCTAAATGAGCAGTTCTTC
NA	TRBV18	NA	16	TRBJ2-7	CASSPLSLANNYEQYF	TGTGCCAGCTCACCACTGTCTCTAGCGAACAACTACGAGCAGTACTTC
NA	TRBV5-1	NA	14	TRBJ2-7	CASSRGQSSYEQYF	TGCGCCAGCAGCCGCGGACAGAGCTCCTACGAGCAGTACTTC
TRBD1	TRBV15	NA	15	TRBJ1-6	CATSGDRGHNSPLHF	TGTGCCACCAGCGGGGACAGGGGCCATAATTCACCCCTCCACTTT
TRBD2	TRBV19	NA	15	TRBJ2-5	CASSASGRPQETQYF	TGTGCCAGTAGCGCTAGCGGGAGGCCCCAAGAGACCCAGTACTTC
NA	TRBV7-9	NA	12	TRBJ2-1	CASSLSSYEQFF	TGTGCCAGCAGCCTCTCTAGCTATGAGCAGTTCTTC
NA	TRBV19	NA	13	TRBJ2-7	CASSPKPNYEQYF	TGTGCCAGTAGTCCGAAGCCGAACTACGAGCAGTACTTC
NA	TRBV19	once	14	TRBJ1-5	CASSIRDYNQPQHF	TGTGCCAGTAGTATCCGGGATTACAATCAGCCCCAGCATTTT
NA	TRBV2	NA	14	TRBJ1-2	CASSESQGLGGYTF	TGTGCCAGCAGTGAATCACAGGGACTAGGTGGCTACACCTTC
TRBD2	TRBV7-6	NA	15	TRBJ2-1	CASSLRTSGGNEQFF	TGTGCCAGCAGCTTAAGGACTAGCGGGGGAAATGAGCAGTTCTTC
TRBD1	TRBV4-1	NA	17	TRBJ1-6	CASSPSRDRGPRSPLHF	TGCGCCAGCAGCCCATCCCGGGACAGGGGCCCGCGTTCACCCCTCCACTTT
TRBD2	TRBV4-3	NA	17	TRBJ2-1	CASSPRGGAGGLNEQFF	TGCGCCAGCAGCCCCCGAGGGGGAGCGGGGGGGCTCAATGAGCAGTTCTTC
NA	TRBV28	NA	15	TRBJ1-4	CASRYRHLTNEKLFF	TGTGCCAGCAGATACCGACACCTAACTAATGAAAAACTGTTTTTT